A selection of T cell receptor beta chains follows, all from one sample in a study of CD8+ T cells in alopecia areata. Here immunoSEQ multiplex PCR was the method, and the copy in TCRdb shows in-frame clones only, minus some. The repertoire consists of approximately 220,000 clones, with roughly two fifths occurring once and the leading ten covering 0.45% to 0.55%. The specimen comprised CD4+ T cells sorted from blood, sampled at roughly week 30, from a patient treated with tofacitinib. The receptors shown here come from a human donor with alopecia areata. Each CDR3 is given with its conserved first and last residue. D genes are given only for firm matches. Size is omitted from some rows. Given values are once, few, many or a class for expanded clones.

v_gene	d_gene	abundance	j_gene	CDR3nt	CDR3aa
TRBV18	-	few	TRBJ2-3	TGTGCCAGCTCACCACCCCCAGATACGCAGTATTTT	CASSPPPDTQYF
TRBV10-3	TRBD2	-	TRBJ2-7	TGTGCCATCAGTGAGTCGGGCGGGAGTAGAGGGGACGAGCAGTACTTC	CAISESGGSRGDEQYF
TRBV18	TRBD1	-	TRBJ1-2	TGTGCCAGCTCACCAAAGGGACAGACTTATGGCTACACCTTC	CASSPKGQTYGYTF
TRBV12-5	TRBD1	few	TRBJ1-3	TGTGCTAGTGGTTTGGAAGGACAGGCCGTAGGATTT	CASGLEGQAVGF
TRBV7-9	-	-	TRBJ2-7	TGTGCCAGCAGCCCCAACGGGGGCCACGAGCAGTACTTC	CASSPNGGHEQYF
TRBV9	-	-	TRBJ2-7	TGTGCCAGCAGCGTAGGTCCGGGGTCCTACGAGCAGTACTTC	CASSVGPGSYEQYF
TRBV6-1	-	-	TRBJ2-7	TGTGCCAGCAGTATGGACAGTCTCAGCTCCTACGAGCAGTACTTC	CASSMDSLSSYEQYF
TRBV7-9	TRBD1	-	TRBJ2-1	TGTGCCAGCAGCTTCGGGACAGGTTATTCCAGCTCCTACAATGAGCAGTTCTTC	CASSFGTGYSSSYNEQFF
TRBV5-4	TRBD1	-	TRBJ2-1	TGTGCCAGCAGCTCGATGAAAGGACAGGGTAAGGGTGAGCAGTTCTTC	CASSSMKGQGKGEQFF
TRBV4-1	-	-	TRBJ2-6	TGCGCCAGCAGCCAGATGGGGCCAGGGGCTGGGGCCAACGTCCTGACTTTC	CASSQMGPGAGANVLTF
TRBV29-1	-	-	TRBJ1-2	TGCAGCGGGGCGGCGGACGGTGGTTGGGGCTACACCTTC	CSGAADGGWGYTF
TRBV4-2	TRBD1	few	TRBJ2-7	TGTGCCAGCAGCCCCGGACAGGGGGAACCCTACGAGCAGTACTTC	CASSPGQGEPYEQYF